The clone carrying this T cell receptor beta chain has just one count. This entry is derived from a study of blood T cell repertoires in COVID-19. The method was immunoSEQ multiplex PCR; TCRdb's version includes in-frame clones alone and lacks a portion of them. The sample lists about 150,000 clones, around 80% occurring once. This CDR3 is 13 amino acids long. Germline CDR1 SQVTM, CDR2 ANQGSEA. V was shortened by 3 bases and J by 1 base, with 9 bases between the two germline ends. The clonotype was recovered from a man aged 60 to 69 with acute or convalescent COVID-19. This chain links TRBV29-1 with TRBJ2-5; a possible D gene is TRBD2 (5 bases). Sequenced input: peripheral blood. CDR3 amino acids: CSVEIGVQETQYF. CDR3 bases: TGCAGCGTTGAGATCGGGGTCCAAGAGACCCAGTACTTC.